This TCR beta chain was sequenced during a study of blood T cell repertoires in COVID-19. Some clones are missing from TCRdb's copy, which holds only in-frame ones; the method was immunoSEQ multiplex PCR. The sample contains roughly 150,000 clones, around 76% of which appear only once. Losses at the gene ends were 4 bases for V and 11 bases for J; bases not matched to a gene: 16. Germline V gene sequence: CDR1 MGHRA, CDR2 YSYEKL. The CDR3 spans 15 residues. The sequence came from a man in his sixties with acute or convalescent COVID-19. Sequencing was carried out using peripheral blood. The chain couples TRBV4-1 to TRBJ1-1, with 7 positions matching TRBD1. The CDR3 nucleotides are TGCGCCAGCAGCCGCTCCGGCCCCAGGGGGAGGTTGGCTTTCTTT. It is translated as CASSRSGPRGRLAFF.